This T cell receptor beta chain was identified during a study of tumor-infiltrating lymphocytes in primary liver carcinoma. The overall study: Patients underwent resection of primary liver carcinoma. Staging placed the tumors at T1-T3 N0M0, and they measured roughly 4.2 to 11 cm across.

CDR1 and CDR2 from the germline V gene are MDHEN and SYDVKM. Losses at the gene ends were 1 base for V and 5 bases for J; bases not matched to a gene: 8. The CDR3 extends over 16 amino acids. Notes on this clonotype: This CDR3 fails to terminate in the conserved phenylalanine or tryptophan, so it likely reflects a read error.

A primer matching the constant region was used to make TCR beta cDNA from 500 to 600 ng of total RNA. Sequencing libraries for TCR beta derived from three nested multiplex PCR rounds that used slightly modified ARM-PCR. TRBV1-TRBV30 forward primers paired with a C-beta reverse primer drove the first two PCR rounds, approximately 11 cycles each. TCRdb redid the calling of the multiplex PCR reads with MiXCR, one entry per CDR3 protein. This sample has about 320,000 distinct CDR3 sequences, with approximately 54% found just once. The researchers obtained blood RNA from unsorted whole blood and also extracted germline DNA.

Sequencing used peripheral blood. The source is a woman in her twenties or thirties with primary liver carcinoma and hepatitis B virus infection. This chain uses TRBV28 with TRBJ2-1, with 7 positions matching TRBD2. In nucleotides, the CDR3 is TGTGCCAGCAGTTTATTCGGGAGGAGGGCCCACAATGAGCAGTTCCTC. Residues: CASSLFGRRAHNEQFL.